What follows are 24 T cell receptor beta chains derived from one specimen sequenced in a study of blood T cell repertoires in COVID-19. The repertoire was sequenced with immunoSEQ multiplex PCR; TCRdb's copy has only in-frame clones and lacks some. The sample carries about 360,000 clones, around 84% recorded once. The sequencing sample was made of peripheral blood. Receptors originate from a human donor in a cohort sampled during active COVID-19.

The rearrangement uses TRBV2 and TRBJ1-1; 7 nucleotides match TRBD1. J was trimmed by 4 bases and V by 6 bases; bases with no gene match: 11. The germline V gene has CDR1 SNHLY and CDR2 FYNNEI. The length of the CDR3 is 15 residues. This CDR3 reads CASREIQGRRTEAFF. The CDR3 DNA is TGTGCCAGCAGGGAGATACAGGGGAGGCGCACTGAAGCTTTCTTT.

This chain's CDR3 is CASSQDRLGYEQYF. In nucleotides, the CDR3 is TGTGCCAGCAGCCAAGATCGGCTAGGATACGAGCAGTACTTC. The rearrangement uses TRBV3-1 (or the pseudogene TRBV3-2) and TRBJ2-7; no clear D. Germline V gene sequence: CDR1 LGHDT, CDR2 YNNKEL (reference sequence). V shed 0 bases and J shed 4 bases, with 10 bases lying between them. The CDR3 loop spans 14 amino acids.

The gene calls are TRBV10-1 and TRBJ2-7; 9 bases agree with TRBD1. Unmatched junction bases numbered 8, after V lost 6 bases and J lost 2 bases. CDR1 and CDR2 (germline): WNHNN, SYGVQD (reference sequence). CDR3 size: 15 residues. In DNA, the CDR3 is TGCGCCAGCAGAGACCGGGACAGGGCCCCCTACGAGCAGTACTTC. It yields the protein CASRDRDRAPYEQYF.

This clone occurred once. The CDR3 reads CASSWDRGLLSYNSPLHF. DNA of the CDR3: TGTGCCAGCAGTTGGGACAGGGGGCTTCTCTCCTATAATTCACCCCTCCACTTT. This chain links TRBV6-4 with TRBJ1-6; 12 bases line up with TRBD1. V lost 5 bases, J lost 0 bases, and 5 bases stayed unmatched. Germline-derived CDR1 and CDR2 are MRHNA and SNTAGT. The CDR3 spans 18 residues.

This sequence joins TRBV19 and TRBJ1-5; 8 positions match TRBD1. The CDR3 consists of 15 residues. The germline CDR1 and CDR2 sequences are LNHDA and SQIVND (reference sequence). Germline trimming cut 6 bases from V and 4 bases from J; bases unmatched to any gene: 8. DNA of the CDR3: TGTGCCAGTAGAATACCGGGACAGGAAAATCAGCCCCAGCATTTT. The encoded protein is CASRIPGQENQPQHF.

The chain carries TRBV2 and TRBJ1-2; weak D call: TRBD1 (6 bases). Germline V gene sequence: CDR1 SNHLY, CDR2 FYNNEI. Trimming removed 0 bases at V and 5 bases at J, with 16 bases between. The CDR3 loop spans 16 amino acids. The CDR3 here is CASSEALGGAGYGYTF. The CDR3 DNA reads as TGTGCCAGCAGTGAAGCGCTTGGGGGGGCAGGGTATGGCTACACCTTC.

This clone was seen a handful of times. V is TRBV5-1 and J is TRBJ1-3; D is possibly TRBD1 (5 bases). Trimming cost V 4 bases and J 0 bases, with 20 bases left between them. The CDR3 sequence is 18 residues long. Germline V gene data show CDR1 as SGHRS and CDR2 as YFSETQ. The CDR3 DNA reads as TGCGCCAGCAGCGCCGGCGGCGGGGGGGGTTACTCTGGAAACACCATATATTTT. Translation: CASSAGGGGGYSGNTIYF.

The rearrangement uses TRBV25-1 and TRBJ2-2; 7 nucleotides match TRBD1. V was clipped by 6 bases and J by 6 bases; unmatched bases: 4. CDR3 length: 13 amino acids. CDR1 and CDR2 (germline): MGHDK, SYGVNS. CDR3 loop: CASSQGEPGELFF. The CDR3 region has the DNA TGTGCCAGCAGCCAGGGGGAGCCCGGGGAGCTGTTTTTT.

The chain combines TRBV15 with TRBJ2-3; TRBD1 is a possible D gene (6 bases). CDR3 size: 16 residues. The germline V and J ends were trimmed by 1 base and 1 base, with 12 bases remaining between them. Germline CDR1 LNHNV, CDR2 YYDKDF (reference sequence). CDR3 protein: CATSRGRDTGTDTQYF. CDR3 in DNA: TGTGCCACCAGCAGAGGTCGGGACACAGGCACAGATACGCAGTATTTT. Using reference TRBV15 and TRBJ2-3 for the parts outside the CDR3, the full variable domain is DAMVIQNPRYQVTQFGKPVTLSCSQTLNHNVMYWYQQKSSQAPKLLFHYYDKDFNNEADTPDNFQSRRPNTSFCFLDIRSPGLGDTAMYLCATSRGRDTGTDTQYFGPGTRLTVL.

The CDR3 sequence is CASSLVPDNEQFF. For the CDR3, the DNA is TGTGCCAGCAGCTTAGTCCCGGACAATGAGCAGTTCTTC. The chain carries TRBV7-2 and TRBJ2-1; no reliable D call. V was pared by 1 base and J by 5 bases, with 6 bases between. The germline V gene encodes CDR1 SGHTA and CDR2 FQGNSA. This CDR3 region has 13 residues.

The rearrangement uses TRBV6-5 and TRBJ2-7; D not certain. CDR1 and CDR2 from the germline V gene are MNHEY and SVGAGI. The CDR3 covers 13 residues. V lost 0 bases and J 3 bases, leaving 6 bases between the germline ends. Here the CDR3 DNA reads TGTGCCAGCAGTTACTCGGGCAGCTACGAGCAGTACTTC. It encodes CASSYSGSYEQYF.

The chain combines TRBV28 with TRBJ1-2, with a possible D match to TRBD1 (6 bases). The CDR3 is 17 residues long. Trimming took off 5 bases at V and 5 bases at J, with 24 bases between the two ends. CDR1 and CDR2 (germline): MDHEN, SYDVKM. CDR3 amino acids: CASSTKWGGRMRYGYTF. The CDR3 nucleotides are TGTGCCAGCAGTACGAAATGGGGGGGCAGGATGAGATATGGCTACACCTTC.

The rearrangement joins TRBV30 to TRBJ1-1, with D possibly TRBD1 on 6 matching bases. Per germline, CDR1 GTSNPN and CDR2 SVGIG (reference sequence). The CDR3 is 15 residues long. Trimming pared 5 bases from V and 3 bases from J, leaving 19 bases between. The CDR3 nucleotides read TGTGCCTGGCTGGGAATTGGGGGCTCGTACACTGAAGCTTTCTTT. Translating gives CAWLGIGGSYTEAFF.

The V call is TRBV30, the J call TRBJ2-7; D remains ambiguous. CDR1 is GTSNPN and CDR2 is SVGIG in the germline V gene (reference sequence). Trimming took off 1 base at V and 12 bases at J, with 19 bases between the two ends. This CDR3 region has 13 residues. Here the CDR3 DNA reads TGTGCCTGGAGTGCTCTGTCCCACCGCCCGCGGTACTTC. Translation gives CAWSALSHRPRYF.

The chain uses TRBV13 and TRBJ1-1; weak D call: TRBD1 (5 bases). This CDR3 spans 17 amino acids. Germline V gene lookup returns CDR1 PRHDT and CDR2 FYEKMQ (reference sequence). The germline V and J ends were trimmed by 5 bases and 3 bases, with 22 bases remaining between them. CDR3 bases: TGTGCCAGCAGCCCACCTTACCGGGGGGTAGGGGACACTGAAGCTTTCTTT. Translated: CASSPPYRGVGDTEAFF. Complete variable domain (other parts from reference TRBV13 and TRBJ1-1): AAGVIQSPRHLIKEKRETATLKCYPIPRHDTVYWYQQGPGQDPQFLISFYEKMQSDKGSIPDRFSAQQFSDYHSELNMSSLELGDSALYFCASSPPYRGVGDTEAFFGQGTRLTVV.

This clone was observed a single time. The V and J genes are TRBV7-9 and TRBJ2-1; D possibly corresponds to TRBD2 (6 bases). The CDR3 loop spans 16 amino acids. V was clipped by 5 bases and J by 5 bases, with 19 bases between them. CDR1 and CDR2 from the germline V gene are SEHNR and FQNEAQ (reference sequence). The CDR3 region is CASSLFGGLLDNEQFF. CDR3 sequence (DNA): TGTGCCAGCAGCCTCTTCGGGGGACTGCTAGACAATGAGCAGTTCTTC. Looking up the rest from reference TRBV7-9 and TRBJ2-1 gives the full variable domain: DTGVSQNPRHKITKRGQNVTFRCDPISEHNRLYWYRQTLGQGPEFLTYFQNEAQLEKSRLLSDRFSAERPKGSFSTLEIQRTEQGDSAMYLCASSLFGGLLDNEQFFGPGTRLTVL.

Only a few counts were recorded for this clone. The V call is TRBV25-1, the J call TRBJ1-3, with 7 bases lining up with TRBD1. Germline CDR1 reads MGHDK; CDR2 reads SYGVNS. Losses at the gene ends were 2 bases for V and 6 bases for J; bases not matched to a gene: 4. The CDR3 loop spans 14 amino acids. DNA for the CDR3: TGTGCCAGCAGTGAACCGGGACAGCCAAACACCATATATTTT. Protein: CASSEPGQPNTIYF. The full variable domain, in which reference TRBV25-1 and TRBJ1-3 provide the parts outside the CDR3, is EADIYQTPRYLVIGTGKKITLECSQTMGHDKMYWYQQDPGMELHLIHYSYGVNSTEKGDLSSESTVSRIRTEHFPLTLESARPSHTSQYLCASSEPGQPNTIYFGEGSWLTVV.

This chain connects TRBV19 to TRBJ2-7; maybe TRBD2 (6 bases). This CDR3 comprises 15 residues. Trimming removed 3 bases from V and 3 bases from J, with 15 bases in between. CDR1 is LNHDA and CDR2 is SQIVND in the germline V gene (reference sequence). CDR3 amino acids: CASSIGGEYLYEQYF. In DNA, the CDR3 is TGTGCCAGTAGTATCGGCGGGGAATACCTCTACGAGCAGTACTTC.

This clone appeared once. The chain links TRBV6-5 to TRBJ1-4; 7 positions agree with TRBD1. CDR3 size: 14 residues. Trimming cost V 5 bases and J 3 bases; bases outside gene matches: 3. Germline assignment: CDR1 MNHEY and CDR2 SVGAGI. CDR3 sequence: CASSPGQANEKLFF. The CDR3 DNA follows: TGTGCCAGCAGTCCAGGACAGGCTAATGAAAAACTGTTTTTT.

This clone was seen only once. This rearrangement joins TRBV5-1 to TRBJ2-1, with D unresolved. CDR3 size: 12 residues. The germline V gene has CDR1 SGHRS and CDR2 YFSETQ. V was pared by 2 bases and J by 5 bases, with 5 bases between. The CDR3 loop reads CASSLLNNEQFF. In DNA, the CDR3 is TGCGCCAGCAGCTTACTTAACAATGAGCAGTTCTTC.

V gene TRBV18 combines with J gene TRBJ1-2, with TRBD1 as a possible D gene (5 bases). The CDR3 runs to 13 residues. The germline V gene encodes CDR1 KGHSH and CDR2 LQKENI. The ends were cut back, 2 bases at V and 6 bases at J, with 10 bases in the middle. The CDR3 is CASSPGDSHGYTF. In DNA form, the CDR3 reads TGTGCCAGCTCACCAGGGGACTCGCATGGCTACACCTTC.

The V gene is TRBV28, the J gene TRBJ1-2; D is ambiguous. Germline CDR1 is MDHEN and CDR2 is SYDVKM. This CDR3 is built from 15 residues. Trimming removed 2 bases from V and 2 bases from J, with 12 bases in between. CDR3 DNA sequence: TGTGCCAGCAGTTTAGACCCCCGGGAAAACTATGGCTACACCTTC. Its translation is CASSLDPRENYGYTF.

The CDR3 DNA follows: TGTGCCAGCAGCGTAGGAGGAGGGGATACGCAGTATTTT. Protein: CASSVGGGDTQYF. The gene calls are TRBV9 and TRBJ2-3, with D tentatively TRBD2 (6 bases). Trimming stripped 0 bases from V and 6 bases from J, with 8 bases between. The CDR3 consists of 13 residues. CDR1 is SGDLS, CDR2 YYNGEE, per germline.

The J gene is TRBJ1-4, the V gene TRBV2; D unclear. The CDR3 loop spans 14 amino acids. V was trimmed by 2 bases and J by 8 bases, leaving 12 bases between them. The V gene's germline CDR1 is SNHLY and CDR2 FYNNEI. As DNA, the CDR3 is TGTGCCAGCAGTGAACCAGGCCGAGGGGAAAAACTGTTTTTT. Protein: CASSEPGRGEKLFF.